These 24 T cell receptor beta chains share one sample of origin, sequenced in a study of blood T cell repertoires in COVID-19. Repertoires were generated with immunoSEQ multiplex PCR, while TCRdb's copy carries only in-frame clones and drops some. The sample has 300,000 to 400,000 clones, around nine tenths seen once. The sample comprised peripheral blood. These TCRs come from a man aged 45-60 years with active or convalescent COVID-19.

Only a few counts were recorded for this clone. This sequence joins TRBV10-1 and TRBJ2-7; the D gene is possibly TRBD2 (6 bases). Germline V gene lookup returns CDR1 WNHNN and CDR2 SYGVQD (reference sequence). CDR3 length equals 14 residues. V lost 6 bases and J lost 3, with 15 bases in between. The DNA of the CDR3 is TGCGCCAGCAGCCCCGGAGGGCCCAACTACGAGCAGTACTTC. Encoded protein: CASSPGGPNYEQYF.

CDR3 residues: CASSRQGSYEQYF. The CDR3 DNA follows: TGCGCCAGCAGCAGACAGGGGTCCTACGAGCAGTACTTC. This chain links TRBV10-1 with TRBJ2-7, with 8 positions matching TRBD1. Germline-derived CDR1 and CDR2 are WNHNN and SYGVQD (reference sequence). The length of the CDR3 is 13 residues. V lost 6 bases and J lost 1; bases outside the gene matches: 2.

The chain has TRBV24-1 and TRBJ2-1; no firm D call. Germline CDR1 is KGHDR and CDR2 is SFDVKD. This CDR3 comprises 15 residues. V was pared by 3 bases and J by 7 bases, with 15 bases between. The CDR3, as DNA: TGTGCCACCAGTGATCTGCGCACCTCCCCGAATGAGCAGTTCTTC. It encodes CATSDLRTSPNEQFF.

V usage is TRBV7-8 and J usage is TRBJ1-2, with 8 nucleotides matching TRBD1. This CDR3 region has 13 residues. Germline trimming cut 5 bases from V and 8 bases from J; bases unmatched to any gene: 7. The germline V gene has CDR1 SGHVS and CDR2 FQNEAQ. The CDR3 nucleotides read TGTGCCAGCAGCGGACAGGGAGGGGGAGGCTACACCTTC. Protein product: CASSGQGGGGYTF.

This chain links TRBV19 with TRBJ1-6; D not resolved. Trimming removed 5 bases from V and 5 bases from J, with 10 bases in between. The CDR3 contains 14 residues. The germline V gene encodes CDR1 LNHDA and CDR2 SQIVND (reference sequence). The CDR3 nucleotides read TGTGCCAGTAGTCCCTCCGCGGATAATTCACCCCTCCACTTT. It yields the protein CASSPSADNSPLHF.

V gene TRBV27 combines with J gene TRBJ2-7, with 13 bases that match TRBD2. Germline CDR1 and CDR2: MNHEY and SMNVEV (reference sequence). The CDR3 length is 14 residues. J gave up 5 bases and V 9 bases, and 7 bases lay outside the gene matches. CDR3 region: CASRQGLAGNEQYF. CDR3 nucleotide sequence: TGTGCCAGTCGCCAGGGACTAGCGGGAAACGAGCAGTACTTC.

V gene TRBV28 combines with J gene TRBJ2-7, with D maybe TRBD1 (5 bases). Trimming left V 2 bases short and J 6 bases short, with 11 bases between. This CDR3 region has 13 residues. Germline V lookup: CDR1 MDHEN, CDR2 SYDVKM. The CDR3 DNA reads TGTGCCAGCAGTTTACTCGTAGGGGCCGAGCAGTACTTC. Translation gives CASSLLVGAEQYF.

This clone was detected once. The gene calls are TRBV7-9 and TRBJ2-1, with 13 bases matching TRBD2. Trimming at V came to 4 bases and at J to 2 bases, leaving 8 bases not matched to a gene. The CDR3 sequence is 18 residues long. Looked up from germline, CDR1 is SEHNR and CDR2 is FQNEAQ (reference sequence). The CDR3 region is CASSSTGLAGPPYNEQFF. The CDR3 DNA reads TGTGCCAGCAGCTCTACGGGACTAGCGGGGCCTCCCTACAATGAGCAGTTCTTC.

The V gene is TRBV7-2, the J gene TRBJ1-1; TRBD1 might be the D (6 bases). Germline CDR1 SGHTA, CDR2 FQGNSA. The CDR3 has 16 residues. Trimming stripped 5 bases from V and 5 bases from J, with 21 bases between. CDR3 coding DNA: TGTGCCAGCAGCCCTCCCCTACAGGGAATAAGGACTGAAGCTTTCTTT. Its protein product is CASSPPLQGIRTEAFF.

Details on this clone: The sample has other DNA sequences that encode this CDR3 too. This chain connects TRBV5-4 to TRBJ2-6; 9 nucleotides align to TRBD1. This CDR3 spans 17 amino acids. The germline V gene encodes CDR1 SGHNT and CDR2 YYREEE (reference sequence). Trimming at V came to 4 bases and at J to 0 bases, leaving 5 bases not matched to a gene. The CDR3 here is CASSTGQGPSGANVLTF. Here the CDR3 DNA reads TGTGCCAGCAGCACAGGACAGGGGCCCTCTGGGGCCAACGTCCTGACTTTC.

As concerns this clone: One end of the junction fails to match germline, which may point to a read error. The V and J genes are TRBV19 and TRBJ2-5, with 11 bases fitting TRBD2. Germline V gene data show CDR1 as LNHDA and CDR2 as SQIVND (reference sequence). The CDR3 totals 18 residues. Here the CDR3 DNA reads TGTGCCAGTAGTATAGAGGGCAGGCTAGCGGGGGGCCAAAAGACCCAGTACTTC. Amino acids: CASSIEGRLAGGQKTQYF.

V gene TRBV29-1 combines with J gene TRBJ2-2, with TRBD2 identical over 15 bases. The CDR3 extends over 15 amino acids. The ends lost 6 bases at V and 7 bases at J; junction bases unmatched: 6. Germline V lookup: CDR1 SQVTM, CDR2 ANQGSEA. The CDR3 DNA reads as TGCAGCGTCCCGGGACTAGCGGGAGGTCACGGGGAGCTGTTTTTT. As protein: CSVPGLAGGHGELFF.

The chain carries TRBV24-1 and TRBJ2-5; 12 bases match TRBD1. The V gene's germline CDR1 is KGHDR and CDR2 SFDVKD. Losses at the gene ends were 4 bases for V and 5 bases for J; bases not matched to a gene: 10. This CDR3 has 17 amino acids. This CDR3 reads CATSDPRDRGRGETQYF. The CDR3 DNA is TGTGCCACCAGTGACCCCCGGGACAGGGGGCGAGGGGAGACCCAGTACTTC.

This chain links TRBV18 with TRBJ2-2, with 8 nucleotides matching TRBD1. Germline V CDR1 and CDR2: KGHSH, LQKENI. The length of the CDR3 is 17 residues. V lost 6 bases to trimming and J lost 1 base; unmatched junction nucleotides: 10. The DNA for the CDR3 is TGTGCCAGCTCTGAGAATACCGGGACAGGGAACACCGGGGAGCTGTTTTTT. It is translated as CASSENTGTGNTGELFF.

The chain recombines TRBV6-5 with TRBJ2-1, with TRBD1 matching over 7 bases. In germline, CDR1 is MNHEY, CDR2 SVGAGI. This CDR3 comprises 14 residues. Trimming cost V 6 bases and J 6 bases; bases outside gene matches: 8. CDR3 residues: CASSPGTARNEQFF. CDR3 nucleotide sequence: TGTGCCAGCAGCCCAGGGACAGCCCGCAATGAGCAGTTCTTC.

The V call is TRBV30, the J call TRBJ2-2; D is unresolved. Deletions cut 3 bases from V and 4 bases from J, with 6 bases between. The CDR3 runs to 12 residues. Germline V CDR1 and CDR2: GTSNPN, SVGIG (reference sequence). The CDR3, as DNA: TGTGCCTGGAGACGCGGCACCGGGGAGCTGTTTTTT. Its protein is CAWRRGTGELFF.

CDR3 in DNA: TGTGCCAGCAGTTACTCCACAGTGAGCACAGATACGCAGTATTTT. Protein sequence: CASSYSTVSTDTQYF. The chain has TRBV6-2 or TRBV6-3 and TRBJ2-3, with D unresolved. V lost 0 bases, J lost 0 bases, and 7 bases lay in between. The CDR3 loop spans 15 amino acids. Germline V gene data show CDR1 as MNHEY and CDR2 as SVGEGT.

The chain uses TRBV15 and TRBJ2-2, with 7 bases identical to TRBD1. Germline CDR1 is LNHNV and CDR2 is YYDKDF (reference sequence). The CDR3 length is 19 residues. V gave up 2 bases and J gave up 0 bases; unmatched junction bases: 12. DNA for the CDR3: TGTGCCACCAGCAGACCCCTCGGGAACAGGGGCCCGAACACCGGGGAGCTGTTTTTT. Protein product: CATSRPLGNRGPNTGELFF.

This clone was seen once. This rearrangement joins TRBV27 to TRBJ1-6; 9 bases fit TRBD1. Germline V lookup: CDR1 MNHEY, CDR2 SMNVEV (reference sequence). This CDR3 is 18 amino acids long. J gave up 0 bases and V 4 bases, and 7 bases lay outside the gene matches. CDR3 DNA sequence: TGTGCCAGCAGTTCCCGGGACAGGGTTACCTCCTATAATTCACCCCTCCACTTT. Translation gives CASSSRDRVTSYNSPLHF.

V and J are TRBV2 and TRBJ1-6; D remains unclear. This CDR3 region has 14 residues. The germline V gene has CDR1 SNHLY and CDR2 FYNNEI. V lost 1 base and J 14 bases, leaving 15 bases between the germline ends. The CDR3 DNA reads TGTGCCAGCAGTGAAGAGGTTCAGGTGGGCGCCCTCCACTTT. Translating it yields CASSEEVQVGALHF. Looking up the rest from reference TRBV2 and TRBJ1-6 gives the full variable domain: EPEVTQTPSHQVTQMGQEVILRCVPISNHLYFYWYRQILGQKVEFLVSFYNNEISEKSEIFDDQFSVERPDGSNFTLKIRSTKLEDSAMYFCASSEEVQVGALHFGNGTRLTVT.

The gene calls are TRBV2 and TRBJ1-3; unclear D gene. The V end lost 3 bases, the J end lost 1 base, and 10 bases lay between the germline ends. This CDR3 contains 15 residues. Germline lookup yields CDR1 SNHLY and CDR2 FYNNEI. In DNA, the CDR3 is TGTGCCAGCAGTGACGGCCTAGTATCTGGAAACACCATATATTTT. Its protein product is CASSDGLVSGNTIYF.

The sample holds a few counts of this clone. The rearrangement joins TRBV14 to TRBJ1-2, with TRBD1 identical over 8 bases. The germline V gene encodes CDR1 SGHDN and CDR2 FVKESK. The CDR3 runs 14 residues. The junction had 1 base not matched to a gene; V was cut back by 4 bases and J by 0 bases. The chain's CDR3 is CASSPTGANYGYTF. CDR3 DNA: TGTGCCAGCAGCCCGACAGGGGCTAACTATGGCTACACCTTC.

The gene calls are TRBV2 and TRBJ2-7; 10 bases agree with TRBD1. Unmatched junction bases numbered 3, after V lost 8 bases and J lost 2 bases. The germline CDR1 and CDR2 sequences are SNHLY and FYNNEI. The CDR3 is made up of 13 amino acids. The CDR3 loop is CASAGQGAYEQYF. CDR3 in DNA: TGTGCCAGCGCCGGACAGGGGGCCTACGAGCAGTACTTC.

This sequence joins TRBV6-6 and TRBJ1-2; D unresolved. Germline CDR1 MNHNY, CDR2 SVGAGI (reference sequence). This CDR3 contains 13 residues. Between the trimmed V and J ends, which lost 6 bases and 1 base, there was a span of 9 bases. The CDR3 spells CASRETVNYGYTF. The CDR3, as DNA: TGTGCCAGCAGAGAAACAGTTAACTATGGCTACACCTTC.